The TCR beta chain described here comes from a study of T cells in Graves' hyperthyroidism and ophthalmopathy. Study-wide background: Peripheral blood was secured at the point of initial diagnosis, before any treatment.

The CDR3 regions of TCR beta were amplified from RNA transcripts. RT-PCR in the first round (using the HTBI primer set) targeted the TCR CDR3. TCRdb analysed the multiplex PCR reads with MiXCR anew, one entry per CDR3 protein. The table lists about 600,000 distinct CDR3 sequences, 11% to 15% of them singletons. Together with thyroid ultrasound, orbital computed tomography, serum thyroxine and TRAb, clinical symptoms were used for diagnoses. PBMCs were collected from an approximately 10 ml volume of fresh peripheral blood. The table lists this clonotype with many counts. The germline CDR1 and CDR2 sequences are MNHEY and SMNVEV (reference sequence). CDR3 size: 14 residues. Germline trimming cut 4 bases from V and 5 bases from J; bases unmatched to any gene: 5.

The TCR comes from a woman in her late teens or twenties with Graves' ophthalmopathy. The J gene is TRBJ2-5, the V gene TRBV27, with 9 bases matching TRBD1. Material: blood. As DNA, the CDR3 is TGTGCCAGCAGTTCCTGGGGACAGGGCGAGACCCAGTACTTC. Its protein is CASSSWGQGETQYF.